The text below deals with one T cell receptor beta chain. The antigen remains undetermined. This sample was included in a study of post-analysis software for immune sequencing data. Germline V gives CDR1 DFQATT, CDR2 SNEGSKA (reference sequence). V dropped 6 bases and J dropped 2; count of bases not matched to a gene: 5. CDR3 size: 13 residues. Study findings and constraints: Same-batch preparations were strongly co-clustered by F measure. Significantly decreased normalized Chao1 diversity was recorded for multiple sclerosis patients relative to controls.

Sequencing libraries made from TCR beta cDNA carried unique molecular identifiers. TCRdb used MiXCR to reprocess the PCR reads, holding one entry per CDR3 protein. The repertoire holds 150,000 to 200,000 distinct CDR3 sequences, with roughly 40% as singletons. This chain connects TRBV20-1 to TRBJ2-7; TRBD2 aligns across 9 bases. The material was blood, obtained after autologous hematopoietic stem cell transplantation. This receptor was taken from a girl aged 5 to 17 with multiple sclerosis. The CDR3 DNA reads TGCAGTGCGACTAGCGGAACAGCCTACGAGCAGTACTTC. The encoded protein is CSATSGTAYEQYF.